Presented here are 27 T cell receptor beta chains from one specimen sequenced in a study of T-cell reconstitution after alpha-beta-depleted transplantation in children. The TCRbeta library incorporated unique molecular identifiers. TCRdb called the PCR reads again in MiXCR, with one record for every CDR3 protein. This table has around 490,000 distinct CDR3 sequences, about 10% appearing once. The material sequenced was PBMCs, mostly from graft donor cells, taken 180 days after TCRalphabeta/CD19-depleted stem cell transplant. These receptors were taken from a female patient between 2 and 15 years old who had a stem cell transplant for aplastic anemia, so the T cells may come from the graft donor.

This clonotype was seen a handful of times. The chain uses TRBV5-4 and TRBJ2-2, with D unresolved. V lost 2 bases and J lost 5, with 10 bases in between. The CDR3 covers 14 residues. Germline CDR1 and CDR2: SGHNT and YYREEE (reference sequence). The CDR3 sequence: CASSFWRRTGELFF. The CDR3 nucleotides are TGTGCCAGCAGCTTTTGGCGGCGGACCGGGGAGCTGTTTTTT. The whole variable domain, remainder taken from reference TRBV5-4 and TRBJ2-2, is ETGVTQSPTHLIKTRGQQVTLRCSSQSGHNTVSWYQQALGQGPQFIFQYYREEENGRGNFPPRFSGLQFPNYSSELNVNALELDDSALYLCASSFWRRTGELFFGEGSRLTVL.

In its sample, this clonotype was seen a few times. CDR3 sequence: CASSLGGTSGITDTQYF. For the CDR3, the DNA is TGTGCCAGCAGCTTAGGCGGGACTAGCGGGATCACAGATACGCAGTATTTT. The gene calls are TRBV7-9 and TRBJ2-3; 13 positions agree with TRBD2. CDR1 and CDR2 (germline): SEHNR, FQNEAQ (reference sequence). J lost 2 bases, V lost 1 base, and 3 bases had no gene match. The CDR3 covers 17 residues.

This clonotype was detected only a few times. The genes are TRBV15 and TRBJ2-2, with TRBD2 matching 12 bases. The CDR3 extends over 17 amino acids. The junction had 5 bases not matched to a gene; V was cut back by 0 bases and J by 6 bases. CDR1 and CDR2 from the germline V gene are LNHNV and YYDKDF (reference sequence). The CDR3 DNA is TGTGCCACCAGCAGAGATCTAACTAGCGGGAGGTCCGGGGAGCTGTTTTTT. Translating it yields CATSRDLTSGRSGELFF.

This chain uses TRBV20-1 with TRBJ2-4; possibly TRBD2 for D (6 bases). This CDR3 has 14 amino acids. CDR1 is DFQATT and CDR2 is SNEGSKA in the germline V gene (reference sequence). V dropped 4 bases and J dropped 8 bases, with 18 bases sitting between them. Written as DNA, the CDR3 is TGCAGTGCTAAAAGCGGTCGAGGCGGGGACATTCAGTACTTC. It codes for CSAKSGRGGDIQYF.

This clonotype appeared a few times. The rearrangement joins TRBV20-1 to TRBJ2-1; 7 nucleotides align to TRBD2. Germline V CDR1 and CDR2: DFQATT, SNEGSKA (reference sequence). V lost 0 bases and J lost 4; bases outside the gene matches: 6. The CDR3 is 15 amino acids. The CDR3 DNA sequence: TGCAGTGCTAGAGACCGGCGGGAGCTGTACAATGAGCAGTTCTTC. This sequence encodes CSARDRRELYNEQFF.

This clonotype has just a few counts. The V call is TRBV12-3 or TRBV12-4, the J call TRBJ2-1; 12 nucleotides line up with TRBD2. J lost 5 bases, V lost 6 bases, and 5 bases had no gene match. The CDR3 consists of 15 residues. CDR3 nucleotides: TGTGCCAGCAGCCGACTAGCGGGAGTAAACAATGAGCAGTTCTTC. Its translation: CASSRLAGVNNEQFF.

This clonotype appeared many times. The genes are TRBV10-3 and TRBJ2-7; 7 nucleotides line up with TRBD2. The CDR3 contains 15 residues. Looked up from germline, CDR1 is ENHRY and CDR2 is SYGVKD. The J segment lost 0 bases and the V segment lost 4 bases, leaving 6 bases of the junction unmatched. Here the CDR3 reads CAISGAAGSSYEQYF. In DNA, the CDR3 is TGTGCCATCAGTGGGGCAGCGGGAAGCTCCTACGAGCAGTACTTC.

The chain recombines TRBV11-2 with TRBJ2-2, with TRBD2 identical over 10 bases. V lost 9 bases and J lost 6; bases outside the gene matches: 13. This CDR3 contains 16 residues. Germline lookup yields CDR1 SGHAT and CDR2 FQNNGV. The CDR3 here is CASSRASGRGAGELFF. The CDR3 DNA follows: TGTGCCAGTTCGAGGGCTAGCGGGAGAGGAGCCGGGGAGCTGTTTTTT.

This clonotype was seen at least ten times. The chain combines TRBV12-3 or TRBV12-4 with TRBJ1-2; D unclear. Trimming shortened V by 3 bases and J by 8 bases, and 10 bases separated the two germline ends. The CDR3 sequence is 12 residues long. DNA for the CDR3: TGTGCCAGCAGTTTGTCCCGTTGGGGCTACACCTTC. It encodes CASSLSRWGYTF.

The rearrangement links TRBV6-5 to TRBJ2-3; possibly TRBD1 for D (5 bases). The germline V and J ends were trimmed by 4 bases and 5 bases, with 13 bases remaining between them. The CDR3 totals 14 residues. Germline CDR1 is MNHEY and CDR2 is SVGAGI. The CDR3, as DNA: TGTGCCAGCAGTTTCCGTCTTCAGGGAGATACGCAGTATTTT. Protein product: CASSFRLQGDTQYF.

This clonotype was observed a few times. The chain has TRBV3-1 and TRBJ2-5; D call uncertain. Germline lookup yields CDR1 LGHDT and CDR2 YNNKEL (reference sequence). Trimming pared 3 bases from V and 7 bases from J, leaving 15 bases between. The CDR3 length is 14 residues. Written as DNA, the CDR3 is TGTGCCAGCAGCCACCTGAGGACCGCGGCGACCCAGTACTTC. Translating gives CASSHLRTAATQYF.

This chain links TRBV7-2 with TRBJ2-7; the match to TRBD2 covers 7 bases. Germline CDR1 reads SGHTA; CDR2 reads FQGNSA. J gave up 5 bases and V 5 bases, and 9 bases lay outside the gene matches. The CDR3 covers 14 residues. The CDR3 loop is CASSLGEGTDEQYV. CDR3 sequence (DNA): TGTGCCAGCAGCCTAGGGGAGGGTACCGACGAGCAGTACGTC.

CDR3 nucleotide sequence: TGTGCCAGCAGCCACGGGTCTCGCTCCTACAATGAGCAGTTCTTC. Translating it yields CASSHGSRSYNEQFF. The chain employs TRBV9 and TRBJ2-1; D is ambiguous. CDR1 SGDLS and CDR2 YYNGEE come from the germline V gene. The CDR3 is 15 amino acids. The ends were cut back, 4 bases at V and 0 bases at J, with 11 bases in the middle. Drawing the rest from reference TRBV9 and TRBJ2-1, the complete variable domain is DSGVTQTPKHLITATGQRVTLRCSPRSGDLSVYWYQQSLDQGLQFLIQYYNGEERAKGNILERFSAQQFPDLHSELNLSSLELGDSALYFCASSHGSRSYNEQFFGPGTRLTVL.

This clonotype was detected a few times. The V and J genes are TRBV6-5 and TRBJ2-5; D is possibly TRBD1 (6 bases). CDR3 length: 14 residues. The germline CDR1 and CDR2 sequences are MNHEY and SVGAGI. The germline V and J ends were trimmed by 4 bases and 2 bases, with 11 bases remaining between them. The CDR3 sequence is CASSWTASQETQYF. In DNA form, the CDR3 reads TGTGCCAGCAGTTGGACAGCTTCTCAAGAGACCCAGTACTTC.

The table lists this clonotype with a few counts. The J gene is TRBJ2-1, the V gene TRBV15, with D maybe TRBD2 (5 bases). Trimming stripped 1 base from V and 10 bases from J, with 14 bases between. The CDR3 is made up of 14 amino acids. Looked up from germline, CDR1 is LNHNV and CDR2 is YYDKDF (reference sequence). CDR3 nucleotides: TGTGCCACCAGCAGAGTTAGCGTACTCGGCGAGCAGTTCTTC. It encodes CATSRVSVLGEQFF.

This clonotype was detected once. The rearrangement joins TRBV5-1 to TRBJ2-7; 11 nucleotides agree with TRBD2. The germline V gene has CDR1 SGHRS and CDR2 YFSETQ. The CDR3 is 15 residues long. V shed 4 bases, J shed 9 bases, and the junction held 12 bases outside the gene matches. The CDR3 bases are TGCGCCAGCAGCGCCGGACTAGCGGGCCACCTGGGGCAGTACTTC. Encoded protein: CASSAGLAGHLGQYF.

This clonotype showed up just a few times. V usage is TRBV7-2 and J usage is TRBJ2-5; D is ambiguous. This CDR3 spans 14 amino acids. Looked up from germline, CDR1 is SGHTA and CDR2 is FQGNSA. V lost 5 bases, J lost 4 bases, and 14 bases lay in between. This CDR3 reads CASSQGPPGETQYF. The CDR3 DNA reads as TGTGCCAGCAGCCAAGGACCGCCGGGAGAGACCCAGTACTTC.

In this sample, this clonotype turned up a few times. The chain carries TRBV20-1 and TRBJ2-1; TRBD1 agrees at 7 bases. Unmatched junction bases numbered 10, after V lost 5 bases and J lost 6 bases. The length of the CDR3 is 14 residues. Germline-derived CDR1 and CDR2 are DFQATT and SNEGSKA (reference sequence). The CDR3 loop is CSAPNRGTGNEQFF. The CDR3 DNA sequence: TGCAGTGCTCCAAACAGGGGTACCGGCAATGAGCAGTTCTTC.

The chain carries TRBV12-3 or TRBV12-4 and TRBJ2-7, with 7 bases aligning to TRBD1. The length of the CDR3 is 13 residues. V was pared by 5 bases and J by 3 bases, with 4 bases of the junction left unmatched. The CDR3: CASSRTGFYEQYF. The CDR3 bases are TGTGCCAGCAGTCGGACAGGCTTCTACGAGCAGTACTTC.

The rearrangement joins TRBV6-2 or TRBV6-3 to TRBJ2-2; D may be TRBD1 (6 bases). V lost 8 bases to trimming and J lost 3 bases, with 13 bases between them. Germline CDR1 MNHEY, CDR2 SVGEGT. CDR3 length: 14 residues. CDR3 loop: CASDSWTDTGELFF. CDR3 nucleotide sequence: TGTGCCAGCGATTCCTGGACAGACACCGGGGAGCTGTTTTTT.

CDR3 DNA sequence: TGTGCCAGCAGTTACTCGAGGGCAGGGAACGGTGAAGCTTTCTTT. Its protein product is CASSYSRAGNGEAFF. J is TRBJ1-1 and V is TRBV6-2 or TRBV6-3, with D possibly TRBD1 on 5 matching bases. Germline values: CDR1 MNHEY, CDR2 SVGEGT. The V end was cut by 0 bases, the J end by 7 bases, with 15 bases between. The CDR3 has 15 residues.

The CDR3 DNA reads TGTGCCAGCAGTCCATACCCCGACAGGTACTACGAGCAGTACGTC. This gives the protein CASSPYPDRYYEQYV. This chain uses TRBV27 with TRBJ2-7; possibly TRBD1 for D (6 bases). The CDR3 loop spans 15 amino acids. V was pared by 5 bases and J by 3 bases, with 17 bases between. Germline V lookup: CDR1 MNHEY, CDR2 SMNVEV (reference sequence).

The V gene is TRBV4-2, the J gene TRBJ2-7; D ambiguous. The V end lost 0 bases, the J end lost 4 bases, and 13 bases lay between the germline ends. CDR3 length: 15 amino acids. CDR1 is LGHNA and CDR2 is YNFKEQ in the germline V gene. The CDR3 spells CASSQEGHYRYEQYF. CDR3 sequence (DNA): TGTGCCAGCAGCCAAGAAGGGCACTATAGGTACGAGCAGTACTTC.

V usage is TRBV12-3 or TRBV12-4 and J usage is TRBJ1-2; the D gene is possibly TRBD1 (6 bases). The CDR3 consists of 14 residues. V lost 5 bases, J lost 7 bases, and 17 bases lay in between. The CDR3 coding sequence is TGTGCCAGCAGTCTAGGGGGGGCCTCTAGTGGCTACACCTTC. Its protein is CASSLGGASSGYTF.

This chain joins TRBV12-3 or TRBV12-4 and TRBJ1-6; D unclear. The CDR3 has 16 residues. V was cut by 2 bases and J by 0 bases, with 8 bases left in between. The CDR3 reads CASSLFGISYNSPLHF. The DNA of the CDR3 is TGTGCCAGCAGTTTATTTGGGATCTCCTATAATTCACCCCTCCACTTT.

The chain's CDR3 is CSALGQGLNTEAFF. CDR3 nucleotides: TGCAGCGCCCTGGGACAGGGGTTGAACACTGAAGCTTTCTTT. The J gene is TRBJ1-1, the V gene TRBV29-1; 10 nucleotides align to TRBD1. CDR1 is SQVTM and CDR2 is ANQGSEA in the germline V gene. Trimming took 7 bases from V and 0 from J; bases not matched to a gene: 5. CDR3 length equals 14 residues.

This clonotype was counted only a few times. This chain links TRBV27 with TRBJ2-7; tentative D call: TRBD1 (5 bases). The V gene's germline CDR1 is MNHEY and CDR2 SMNVEV (reference sequence). The CDR3 length is 16 residues. V was trimmed by 4 bases and J by 4 bases, leaving 20 bases between them. The CDR3 is CASSWDRAGQAYEQYF. CDR3 nucleotides: TGTGCCAGCAGTTGGGATAGGGCAGGGCAGGCTTACGAGCAGTACTTC.